This T cell receptor beta chain appears in the sequencing data of a study of cytotoxic CD8 clonotypes in ibrutinib-treated CLL. Germline assignment: CDR1 SGHRS and CDR2 YFSETQ. CDR3 length: 14 residues. V lost 4 bases, J lost 6 bases, and 6 bases stayed unmatched. The table came from immunoSEQ multiplex PCR; TCRdb's copy has only in-frame clones and leaves some out. The sample has 68,000 or so clones, more than 60% seen once. Sequenced here: PBMCs, sampled after 12 months of ibrutinib treatment. The TCR comes from a human donor with chronic lymphocytic leukemia. The chain joins TRBV5-1 to TRBJ1-2; 10 nucleotides align to TRBD1. Here the CDR3 reads CASSPTGQGDGYTF. DNA for the CDR3: TGCGCCAGCAGCCCGACAGGACAGGGGGATGGCTACACCTTC. The complete variable domain, with remaining parts taken from reference TRBV5-1 and TRBJ1-2, reads KAGVTQTPRYLIKTRGQQVTLSCSPISGHRSVSWYQQTPGQGLQFLFEYFSETQRNKGNFPGRFSGRQFSNSRSEMNVSTLELGDSALYLCASSPTGQGDGYTFGSGTRLTVV.